This TCR beta chain was retrieved from a study of cytomegalovirus exposure and HLA in healthy donors. To note about this clone: What it recognizes is unknown.

The germline CDR1 and CDR2 sequences are SGHTA and FQGNSA. V was shortened by 0 bases and J by 8 bases, with 14 bases between the two germline ends. The CDR3 length is 16 residues. The protocol was immunoSEQ multiplex PCR, while the TCRdb copy is restricted to in-frame clones and leaves out a portion. The table records some 56,000 clones, roughly 93% of them present only once. Points from the study as a whole: Cytomegalovirus-associated TCR beta chains were listed, numbering some 170. Reports credit the classifier with highly specific, highly sensitive diagnosis of cytomegalovirus status.

Material for sequencing was PBMCs. The clonotype was recovered from a woman under 30 in good health and CMV-seropositive. The rearrangement uses TRBV7-2 and TRBJ1-6; the D gene is possibly TRBD1 (5 bases). The CDR3 sequence is CASSLAVSGLDSPLHF. The CDR3 bases are TGTGCCAGCAGCTTAGCCGTCTCGGGACTGGATTCACCCCTCCACTTT.